This T cell receptor beta chain was recorded in a study of blood T cell repertoires in COVID-19. Looking at the study overall: The samples span acute and convalescent COVID-19 from the United States, Italy and Spain.

As handled by the study authors: Using reference gene primer amplification, nucleated cell counts were estimated. The assay was immunoSEQ multiplex PCR, and TCRdb's table has in-frame clones only and misses some. Clone size and the V and J calls come from that table; the DNA yielded D and trimming. The table has roughly 300,000 clones, about 85% seen once. In germline, CDR1 is WSHSY, CDR2 SAAADI. There are 12 residues in the CDR3. The ends were cut back, 8 bases at V and 3 bases at J, with 11 bases in the middle. The chain has TRBV10-2 and TRBJ2-7, with D perhaps matching TRBD1 (6 bases). This clonotype was obtained from a human donor in a cohort sampled during active COVID-19. Sequenced sample: peripheral blood. The DNA of the CDR3 is TGCGCCAGCGCCACAGGGAGCTACGAGCAGTACTTC. Its protein product is CASATGSYEQYF.